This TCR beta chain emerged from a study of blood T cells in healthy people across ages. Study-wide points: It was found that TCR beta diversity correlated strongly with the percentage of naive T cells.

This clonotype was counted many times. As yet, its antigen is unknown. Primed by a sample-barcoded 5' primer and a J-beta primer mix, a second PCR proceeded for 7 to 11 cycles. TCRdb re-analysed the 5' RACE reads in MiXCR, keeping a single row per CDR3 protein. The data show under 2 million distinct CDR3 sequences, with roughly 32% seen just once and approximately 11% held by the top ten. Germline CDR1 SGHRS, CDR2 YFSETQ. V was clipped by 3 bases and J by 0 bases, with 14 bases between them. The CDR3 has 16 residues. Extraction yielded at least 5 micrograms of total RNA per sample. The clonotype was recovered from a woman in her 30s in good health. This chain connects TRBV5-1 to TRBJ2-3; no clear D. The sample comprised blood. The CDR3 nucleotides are TGCGCCAGCAGCTCCGACACGCTGAGGAGCACAGATACGCAGTATTTT. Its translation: CASSSDTLRSTDTQYF.